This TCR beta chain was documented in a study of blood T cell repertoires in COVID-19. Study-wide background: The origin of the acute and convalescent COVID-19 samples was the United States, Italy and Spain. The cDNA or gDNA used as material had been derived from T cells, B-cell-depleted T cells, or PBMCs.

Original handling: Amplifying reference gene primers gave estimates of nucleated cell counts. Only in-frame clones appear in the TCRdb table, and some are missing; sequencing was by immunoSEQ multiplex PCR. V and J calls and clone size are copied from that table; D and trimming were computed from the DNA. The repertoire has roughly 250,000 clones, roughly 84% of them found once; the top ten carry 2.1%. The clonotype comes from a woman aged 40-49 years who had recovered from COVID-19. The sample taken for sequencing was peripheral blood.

The CDR3 is CASSPGLGGIRSYEQYF. In DNA form, the CDR3 reads TGTGCCAGCAGCCCAGGACTAGGGGGAATAAGATCCTACGAGCAGTACTTC. The rearrangement uses TRBV7-2 and TRBJ2-7, with D perhaps TRBD2 (7 bases). Germline CDR1 is SGHTA and CDR2 is FQGNSA. Trimming pared 5 bases from V and 1 base from J, leaving 21 bases between. The CDR3 extends over 17 amino acids.